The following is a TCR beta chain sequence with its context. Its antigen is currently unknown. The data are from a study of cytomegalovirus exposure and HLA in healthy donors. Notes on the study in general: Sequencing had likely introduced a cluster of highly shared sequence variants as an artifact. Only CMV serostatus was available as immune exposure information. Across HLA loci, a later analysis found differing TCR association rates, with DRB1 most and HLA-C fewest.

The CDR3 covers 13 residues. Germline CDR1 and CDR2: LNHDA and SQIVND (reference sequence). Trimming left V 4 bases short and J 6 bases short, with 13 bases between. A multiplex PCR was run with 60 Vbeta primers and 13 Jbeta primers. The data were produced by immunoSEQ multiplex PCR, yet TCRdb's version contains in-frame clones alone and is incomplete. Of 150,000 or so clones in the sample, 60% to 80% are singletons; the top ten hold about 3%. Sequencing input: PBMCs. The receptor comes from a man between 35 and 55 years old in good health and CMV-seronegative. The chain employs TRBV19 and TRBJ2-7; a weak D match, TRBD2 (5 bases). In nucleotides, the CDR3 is TGTGCCAGTAGTAGAGGGAAGGTCTCCGAGCAGTACTTC. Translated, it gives CASSRGKVSEQYF.